What follows are 10 T cell receptor beta chains derived from one specimen sequenced in a study of blood T cell repertoires in COVID-19. TCRdb's table, derived via immunoSEQ multiplex PCR, lists solely in-frame clones and lacks some. The sample records more than 100,000 clones, less than 90% being singletons. Material: PBMCs or T cells enriched from blood (not recorded which). The receptors stem from a woman aged 25 to 39 who had recovered from COVID-19.

V and J are TRBV9 and TRBJ1-1; 9 bases match TRBD1. Per germline, CDR1 SGDLS and CDR2 YYNGEE. The CDR3 runs to 14 residues. Trimming at V came to 6 bases and at J to 4 bases, leaving 7 bases not matched to a gene. The CDR3 reads CASTQTGGGTEAFF. The CDR3 DNA reads TGTGCCAGCACCCAGACAGGGGGAGGCACTGAAGCTTTCTTT.

The CDR3 is CASSPSDRGLQPQHF. The CDR3 DNA is TGCGCCAGCAGCCCATCGGACAGGGGGCTTCAGCCCCAGCATTTT. V and J are TRBV4-1 and TRBJ1-5; 11 nucleotides match TRBD1. The CDR3 sequence is 15 residues long. After removal of 4 bases from V and 6 bases from J, the junction contained 5 bases not matched to a gene. Germline lookup yields CDR1 MGHRA and CDR2 YSYEKL.

V gene TRBV28 combines with J gene TRBJ2-1; 7 positions match TRBD2. Trimming removed 4 bases from V and 3 bases from J; junction bases left unmatched: 9. The CDR3 sequence is 16 residues long. Per the germline V gene, CDR1 is MDHEN and CDR2 is SYDVKM. CDR3 amino acids: CASSYARGLHYNEQFF. Written as DNA, the CDR3 is TGTGCCAGCAGTTACGCGAGGGGACTACACTACAATGAGCAGTTCTTC. Complete variable domain (other parts from reference TRBV28 and TRBJ2-1): DVKVTQSSRYLVKRTGEKVFLECVQDMDHENMFWYRQDPGLGLRLIYFSYDVKMKEKGDIPEGYSVSREKKERFSLILESASTNQTSMYLCASSYARGLHYNEQFFGPGTRLTVL.

This chain uses TRBV2 with TRBJ2-1; 8 bases are shared with TRBD2. Germline V gene sequence: CDR1 SNHLY, CDR2 FYNNEI. This CDR3 is 16 amino acids long. After removal of 6 bases from V and 8 bases from J, the junction contained 15 bases not matched to a gene. Written as DNA, the CDR3 is TGTGCCAGCAGAGCGCAAACGGGAGGGCCTGGAGATGAGCAGTTCTTC. It specifies CASRAQTGGPGDEQFF.

V usage is TRBV7-9 and J usage is TRBJ2-3; tentatively, D is TRBD1 (6 bases). Germline V gene lookup returns CDR1 SEHNR and CDR2 FQNEAQ (reference sequence). The CDR3 consists of 13 residues. Trimming left V 5 bases short and J 6 bases short, with 12 bases between. In DNA form, the CDR3 reads TGTGCCAGCAGCCAGGGGTTGGGGGATACGCAGTATTTT. It yields the protein CASSQGLGDTQYF.

The chain links TRBV5-1 to TRBJ2-3; no firm D call. Per the germline V gene, CDR1 is SGHRS and CDR2 is YFSETQ. V was shortened by 0 bases and J by 2 bases, with 10 bases between the two germline ends. The CDR3 sequence is 15 residues long. CDR3 sequence: CASSLGVASTDTQYF. In DNA, the CDR3 is TGCGCCAGCAGCTTGGGGGTAGCTTCCACAGATACGCAGTATTTT.

This clone was observed once. CDR3 in DNA: TGTGCCAGCAGCTTAGAGAGATTAGCCAAAAACATTCAGTACTTC. It yields the protein CASSLERLAKNIQYF. V is TRBV7-8 and J is TRBJ2-4; D unclear. V shed 1 base and J shed 0 bases, with 7 bases lying between them. The CDR3 contains 15 residues. Germline V gene sequence: CDR1 SGHVS, CDR2 FQNEAQ. Full variable domain (outside the CDR3, taken from reference TRBV7-8 and TRBJ2-4): GAGVSQSPRYKVAKRGQDVALRCDPISGHVSLFWYQQALGQGPEFLTYFQNEAQLDKSGLPSDRFFAERPEGSVSTLKIQRTQQEDSAVYLCASSLERLAKNIQYFGAGTRLSVL.

The chain has TRBV21-1 and TRBJ2-1; the table's D call, TRBD2, has no DNA check behind it. TRBV21-1 is a pseudogene. This CDR3 region has 18 residues. CDR3 nucleotides: TGTGCCAGCAGCAAAGCGCTTTCGGGACTAGCGGGAATCAGTGAGCAGTTCTTC. Residues: CASSKALSGLAGISEQFF.

This clone was detected a few times. The chain couples TRBV19 to TRBJ1-2, with D perhaps matching TRBD1 (5 bases). The CDR3 totals 12 residues. With 5 bases removed from V and 8 bases from J, the gap between germline ends came to 12 bases. The germline CDR1 and CDR2 sequences are LNHDA and SQIVND (reference sequence). CDR3 residues: CASSPAGGGYTF. Written as DNA, the CDR3 is TGTGCCAGTAGTCCAGCCGGGGGAGGCTACACCTTC.

This sequence joins TRBV7-9 and TRBJ1-3; possible D gene TRBD1, 5 bases. This CDR3 comprises 18 residues. The V end lost 5 bases, the J end lost 7 bases, and 27 bases lay between the germline ends. The V gene's germline CDR1 is SEHNR and CDR2 FQNEAQ (reference sequence). Written as DNA, the CDR3 is TGTGCCAGCAGCCCCCGTAACATCGGGGGAGCTAAGCGTAACACCATATATTTT. It specifies CASSPRNIGGAKRNTIYF. Variable domain in full (rest from reference TRBV7-9 and TRBJ1-3): DTGVSQNPRHKITKRGQNVTFRCDPISEHNRLYWYRQTLGQGPEFLTYFQNEAQLEKSRLLSDRFSAERPKGSFSTLEIQRTEQGDSAMYLCASSPRNIGGAKRNTIYFGEGSWLTVV.